A selection of T cell receptor beta chains follows, all from one sample in a study of shared clonotypes between healthy human individuals. Profiling relied on immunoSEQ multiplex PCR, and the TCRdb table lists in-frame clones only, not all of them. This table holds over a million clones, about four fifths found once. The sample comprised memory CD4+ T cells from PBMCs. The source is a man between 18 and 29 years old in good health. Some clones in this sample may be carry-over from other donors' samples. The conserved cysteine and the conserved F or W are not part of the CDR3 here. The order of the fields is J gene, V gene, CDR3 protein.

J: TRBJ1-2; V: TRBV28; CDR3: ASQRGSNYGYT
J: TRBJ2-2; V: TRBV27; CDR3: ASRVQGTGELF
J: TRBJ2-7; V: TRBV5-6; CDR3: ASSGGTGYRAYEQY
J: TRBJ1-2; V: TRBV28; CDR3: ASSFGSYGYT
J: TRBJ2-5; V: TRBV29-1; CDR3: SVSGPQETQY
J: TRBJ2-5; V: TRBV7-9; CDR3: ASSLALAGSETQY
J: TRBJ2-3; V: TRBV5-1; CDR3: ASRNPGASTDTQY
J: TRBJ1-5; V: TRBV11-2; CDR3: ASSKYNQPQH
J: TRBJ1-2; V: TRBV5-1; CDR3: ASSSKTGEDYGYT
J: TRBJ1-1; V: TRBV30; CDR3: AFLQDSNTEAF
J: TRBJ2-1; V: TRBV6-5; CDR3: ASSYSGVQF
J: TRBJ2-5; V: TRBV5-4; CDR3: ASSLNAASGETQY
J: TRBJ1-3; V: TRBV7-2; CDR3: ASSQSGVGNTIY
J: TRBJ2-1; V: TRBV28; CDR3: ASADRTSNEQF
J: TRBJ2-5; V: TRBV7-8; CDR3: ASSAQAGKARETQY
J: TRBJ1-2; V: TRBV6-5; CDR3: ASSYSGGNHGYT
J: TRBJ2-3; V: TRBV28; CDR3: ASGWGSTDTQY
J: TRBJ2-3; V: TRBV2; CDR3: ASSSGQGAGTDTQY
J: TRBJ2-5; V: TRBV2; CDR3: ASSVDRGQETQY
J: TRBJ1-1; V: TRBV7-6; CDR3: ASSPRPSAGGTEAF
J: TRBJ2-1; V: TRBV30; CDR3: AWSTGPYNEQF
J: TRBJ1-3; V: TRBV19; CDR3: ASSTRKGETGNTIY
J: TRBJ2-1; V: TRBV5-1; CDR3: ASSDGTSRYNEQF
J: TRBJ1-1; V: TRBV9; CDR3: ASNQGPNTEAF
J: TRBJ2-2; V: TRBV19; CDR3: ASKASGRGDTGELF
J: TRBJ1-4; V: TRBV27; CDR3: ASGDRSVEKLF
J: TRBJ2-7; V: TRBV7-9; CDR3: ASSFVEAGGPYEQY
J: TRBJ1-2; V: TRBV30; CDR3: ACLGTIGFYGYT
J: TRBJ2-7; V: TRBV28; CDR3: ASTSGLNYEQY
J: TRBJ1-2; V: TRBV6-1; CDR3: ASTDRGLRYGYT